This TCR beta chain emerged from a study of Ad26.COV2.S vaccination and SARS-CoV-2 variants. On the study more broadly: The vaccine Ad26.COV2.S was put into the muscle once, or twice with 56 days between. Study-level findings and limits: Greater spike-specific TCR breadth was seen in vaccine recipients than in placebo recipients. There was reportedly substantial breadth in spike-specific CD8+ and CD4+ T cell responses after vaccination.

Details on this clone: Its antigen is unidentified.

The treatment denotes: 15 to 20 received Ad26.COV2.S at low or high dose, single or two shots; 5 received placebo; per-sample allocation not given. Following the first vaccine or placebo injection, samples were taken on day 63. Ad26.COV2.S expressed prefusion-stabilized spike from the original Wuhan strain. The repertoire was sequenced with immunoSEQ multiplex PCR; TCRdb's copy has only in-frame clones and lacks some. The sample has over 400,000 clones; roughly 89% are singletons. The sample in question was peripheral blood, obtained in a trial of Ad26.COV2.S vaccine versus placebo. This TCR was sampled from a person aged 18-65 years who received the Ad26.COV2.S COVID-19 vaccine or a placebo.

The CDR3 loop is CAISNSGRDGTPQPQHF. CDR3 in DNA: TGTGCCATCAGCAACTCCGGGAGGGACGGAACGCCTCAGCCCCAGCATTTT. The genes are TRBV10-3 and TRBJ1-5; D is possibly TRBD1 (5 bases). This CDR3 is built from 17 residues. Germline values: CDR1 ENHRY, CDR2 SYGVKD. Trimming shortened V by 6 bases and J by 6 bases, and 24 bases separated the two germline ends.